The present entry profiles one T cell receptor (beta chain) with its context. Its antigen is not known. The record originates from a study of T cell responses to AZD1222 COVID-19 vaccine. Findings and limits, study-wide: With two AZD1222 doses given, Spike-specific TCR breadth and depth both rose.

J lost 2 bases, V lost 3 bases, and 4 bases had no gene match. The length of the CDR3 is 14 residues. CDR1 is GTSNPN, CDR2 SVGIG, per germline (reference sequence). The repertoire was sequenced with immunoSEQ multiplex PCR; TCRdb's copy has only in-frame clones and lacks some. Of 55,000 to 70,000 clones in the sample, roughly 89% were seen once. The specimen comprised peripheral blood, sampled 28 days after the second AZD1222 dose. This TCR derives from an adult who received the AZD1222 COVID-19 vaccine. The chain employs TRBV30 and TRBJ1-5; 7 bases align to TRBD1. CDR3 DNA: TGTGCCTGGAGACAAACAGGGGGCAATCAGCCCCAGCATTTT. Translation: CAWRQTGGNQPQHF.